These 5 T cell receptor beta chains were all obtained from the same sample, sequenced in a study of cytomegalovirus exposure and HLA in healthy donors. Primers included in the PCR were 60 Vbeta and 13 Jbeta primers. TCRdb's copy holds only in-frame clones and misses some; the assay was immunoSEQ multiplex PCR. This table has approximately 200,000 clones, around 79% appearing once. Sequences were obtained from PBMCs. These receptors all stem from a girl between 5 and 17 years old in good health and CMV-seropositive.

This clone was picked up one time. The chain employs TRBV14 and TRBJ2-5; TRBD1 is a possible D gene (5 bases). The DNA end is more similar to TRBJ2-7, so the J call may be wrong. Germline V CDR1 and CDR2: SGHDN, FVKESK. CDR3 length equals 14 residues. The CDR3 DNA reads TGTGCCAGCAGTCGACAGTTGAGCTCCTACGAGCAGTACTTC. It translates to CASSRQLSSYEQYF.

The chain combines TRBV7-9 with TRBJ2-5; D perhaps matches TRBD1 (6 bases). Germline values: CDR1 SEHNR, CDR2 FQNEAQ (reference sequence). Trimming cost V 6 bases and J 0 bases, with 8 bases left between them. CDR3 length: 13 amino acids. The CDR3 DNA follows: TGTGCCAGCAGGCGGACAGACCAAGAGACCCAGTACTTC. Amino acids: CASRRTDQETQYF. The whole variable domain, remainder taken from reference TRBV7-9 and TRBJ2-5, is DTGVSQNPRHKITKRGQNVTFRCDPISEHNRLYWYRQTLGQGPEFLTYFQNEAQLEKSRLLSDRFSAERPKGSFSTLEIQRTEQGDSAMYLCASRRTDQETQYFGPGTRLLVL.

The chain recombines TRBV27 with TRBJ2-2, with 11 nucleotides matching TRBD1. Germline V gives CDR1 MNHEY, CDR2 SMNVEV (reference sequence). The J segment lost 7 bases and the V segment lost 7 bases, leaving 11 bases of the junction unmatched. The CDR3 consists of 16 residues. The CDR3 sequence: CASTTPGQGDNGELFF. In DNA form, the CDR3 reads TGTGCCAGCACGACACCGGGACAGGGGGATAACGGGGAGCTGTTTTTT.

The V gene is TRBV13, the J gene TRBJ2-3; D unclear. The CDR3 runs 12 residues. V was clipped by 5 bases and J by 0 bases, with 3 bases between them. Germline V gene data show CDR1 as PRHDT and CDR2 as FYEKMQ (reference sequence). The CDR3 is CASSLSTDTQYF. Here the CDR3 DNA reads TGTGCCAGCAGCCTTAGCACAGATACGCAGTATTTT.

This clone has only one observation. The CDR3 region is CSALQGNTEAFF. Written as DNA, the CDR3 is TGCAGCGCCCTCCAGGGGAACACTGAAGCTTTCTTT. The chain employs TRBV29-1 and TRBJ1-1, with D possibly being TRBD1 (5 bases). V gave up 7 bases and J gave up 1 base, with 10 bases separating them. Germline CDR1 reads SQVTM; CDR2 reads ANQGSEA. The CDR3 extends over 12 amino acids.